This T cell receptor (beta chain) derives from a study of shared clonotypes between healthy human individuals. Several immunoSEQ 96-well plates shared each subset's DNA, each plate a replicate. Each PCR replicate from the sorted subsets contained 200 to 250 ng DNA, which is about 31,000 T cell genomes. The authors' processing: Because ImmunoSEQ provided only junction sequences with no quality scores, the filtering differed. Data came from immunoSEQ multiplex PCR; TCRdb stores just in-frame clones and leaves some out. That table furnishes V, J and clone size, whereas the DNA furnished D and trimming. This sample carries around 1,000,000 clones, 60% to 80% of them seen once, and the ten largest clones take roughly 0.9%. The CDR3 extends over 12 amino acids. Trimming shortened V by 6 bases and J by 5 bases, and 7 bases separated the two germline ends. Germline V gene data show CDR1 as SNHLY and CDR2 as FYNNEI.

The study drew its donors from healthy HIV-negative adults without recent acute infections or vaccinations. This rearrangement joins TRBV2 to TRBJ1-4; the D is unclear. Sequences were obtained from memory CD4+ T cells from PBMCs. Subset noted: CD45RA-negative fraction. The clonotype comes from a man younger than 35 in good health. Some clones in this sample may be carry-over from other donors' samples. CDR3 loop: CASRVGNEKLFF. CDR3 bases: TGTGCCAGCAGGGTAGGGAATGAAAAACTGTTTTTT. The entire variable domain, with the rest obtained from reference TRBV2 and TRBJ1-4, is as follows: EPEVTQTPSHQVTQMGQEVILRCVPISNHLYFYWYRQILGQKVEFLVSFYNNEISEKSEIFDDQFSVERPDGSNFTLKIRSTKLEDSAMYFCASRVGNEKLFFGSGTQLSVL.